The clone carrying this TCR beta chain occurred many times. Its specificity is unknown. Germline V lookup: CDR1 PRHDT, CDR2 FYEKMQ (reference sequence). The V and J ends lost 5 bases and 3 bases, in that order; junction bases with no gene match: 5. The CDR3 is 14 residues long. The data originate from a study of T cells in Graves' hyperthyroidism and ophthalmopathy. Overall study findings and caveats: The model predicted ophthalmopathy a median around six months before onset.

RNA transcripts provided the source from which TCR beta CDR3 regions were amplified. With the HTBI primer set, the TCR CDR3 went through a first round of RT-PCR. MiXCR, run by TCRdb on the multiplex PCR reads, gives a single entry per CDR3 protein. The sample has 490,000 or so distinct CDR3 sequences, roughly 23% seen once. The chain links TRBV13 to TRBJ2-7; 9 positions agree with TRBD1. This sequence was found in a woman between 70 and 85 years old with Graves' ophthalmopathy. Specimen: blood. The CDR3 region has the DNA TGTGCCAGCAGCCCCGGGACAGGGCTCTACGAGCAGTACTTC. It is translated as CASSPGTGLYEQYF.